Included here is one T cell receptor (beta chain) sequence, with context. The clone's antigen remains unknown. This record comes from a study of cytomegalovirus exposure and HLA in healthy donors (TCRdb year 2017). Notes on the research overall: In an earlier analysis of approximately 640 of the donors, approximately 260 Gb of sequence data and some 120 million unique TCR beta sequences from some 170 million T cells were reported. Four to six DR-DQ haplotypes were handled as single units for association and clustering, since linkage in the cohort was strong. To predict cytomegalovirus infection status, the study brought together high-throughput TCR immunosequencing, statistical association of individual TCRs with disease status, and machine learning. In a later genetic analysis, genome-wide SNP genotypes for about three fifths of the 666 donors were used, and that subset was treated as a discovery cohort. In a later analysis, previously published TCR beta repertoires from several hundred donors were re-analyzed and high-resolution HLA genotyping was added so that TCR occurrence patterns could be studied. In the later analysis, no new phenotypic data were used to find candidate immune exposures; instead, reliance was placed on TCR beta sequences and their occurrence across donors. Among the roughly 410 genotyped donors, about 83% belonged to the genetic ancestry cluster associated with self-reported Caucasian donors. Roughly 290 gigabases of sequencing data and tens of millions of unique TCR sequences made up an early release that covered around 640 HLA-typed donors. Both class I and class II loci were covered by HLA typing, at four-digit resolution. An earlier analysis of about 600 of the donors used high-throughput TCR beta sequencing to judge whether each TCR beta V gene segment behaved as functional or pseudogenic. Typing coverage varied by locus: roughly 620-640 donors for A, B, C, DRB1 and DQB1; about 520 for DQA1; 600 to 610 for DPA1; roughly 450 for DPB1. Using immunosequencing, the study profiled T cell repertoires from 666 subjects and related those repertoires to cytomegalovirus serostatus. Every repertoire in the discovery cohort had been generated on one and the same sequencing platform. Along with the approximately 700-subject first cohort, a separate validation cohort of approximately 110 different subjects was used. Donor age, sex, ethnicity and CMV serostatus were collected together with the repertoire data. The study aimed to test whether cataloging public T cell receptors could reveal signatures of past pathogen exposure. On average, over 200,000 unique TCR beta nucleotide sequences were sequenced per donor among 398 genotyped donors of the cohort, with roughly 18% of those sequences being non-productive.

Study-wide findings and limitations: A cluster of highly shared sequence variants was judged likely to represent a technical artifact of the sequencing pipeline. A further reported finding was that TCR beta sequences accurately predicted the HLA-A and HLA-B alleles for most subjects in the first cohort. The study gave a list of over 150 TCR beta chains associated with cytomegalovirus. The classifier was reported to diagnose cytomegalovirus status with high specificity and sensitivity in both the original and validation cohorts. When HLA alleles, especially DR and DQ, strongly co-occurred, attributing TCR associations to individual alleles was difficult. Most TCR sequences were seen in very few donors, while some public TCRs were found in many individuals. In an earlier analysis of around 600 of the donors, most TCR beta V segments appeared in productive rearrangements about 87% or about 30% of the time, broadly matching IMGT annotations. Compared with equally common non-associated chains, HLA-associated TCR beta chains in a later analysis were more clonally expanded and had lower generation probabilities. Immune exposure information for the cohort was limited to CMV serostatus. A later analysis found that TCR association rates varied across HLA loci, with DRB1 alleles showing the most associated TCRs and HLA-C alleles the fewest. Because HLA typing was missing for some donors at each locus, association tests included only the typed subset. A later analysis associated about 16,000 TCR beta sequences with specific HLA alleles at a false discovery rate of 0.05. In a later genetic analysis, a missense DCLRE1C variant was associated with V-gene and J-gene trimming of TCR beta chains, and the association was replicated in an independent cohort. Because counts were too low, around 17 rarely observed V segments, including chromosome 9 orphons, were left out of the earlier analysis of over 550 of the donors. According to a later analysis, parvovirus B19, influenza, CMV and Epstein-Barr virus appeared linked to several top co-occurrence clusters. Some IMGT-functional V segments, including TRBV6-2 and TRBV6-3, could not be distinguished by the 87-base-pair reads and were therefore excluded. In vitro tests confirmed that a few of the cytomegalovirus-associated TCR beta chains recognize cytomegalovirus antigens. Presence/absence analyses assumed roughly uniform sequencing depth across donors, an assumption that may not hold. A later analysis found that most CMV-associated TCR beta chains appeared HLA-restricted, with HLA associations seemingly driven largely by CMV exposure. According to the authors, the approach could potentially be generalized to other disease states and immunological phenotypes. Linkage disequilibrium might explain the correlated functional status among segregating V segments, but an unknown experimental factor could not be excluded. In this cohort, only TCR beta chains were sequenced, and detectable features were limited by the absence of alpha or paired-chain data. According to a later genetic analysis, donors in an Asian-associated ancestry cluster had fewer N-insertions in productive TCRs than the roughly 670-donor mean.

CDR1 and CDR2, looked up from the germline V gene, are MNHEY and SVGAGI. The CDR3, cysteine through phenylalanine, is 15 amino acids long. The only DNA kept is the CDR3, 45 bases in frame from the first base. V and J lose 2 bases and 5 bases, and a span of 10 bases separates them. The cohort was made up of 666 healthy bone marrow donors. All cohort members were sampled while nominally healthy, although unrecorded immune exposures were likely present. The donor was CMV seronegative and belonged to the group of roughly 330 seronegative cohort members. A peripheral blood sample was collected from each donor, and TCR beta sequencing was performed on peripheral blood mononuclear cells. Genomic DNA extraction from the blood cell samples was performed with the Qiagen DNeasy Blood Extraction Kit. The library relied on the immunoSEQ multiplex PCR assay. The multiplex PCR relied on a mix of 60 forward primers for TCR Vbeta segments and 13 reverse primers for TCR Jbeta segments. Amplification of the CDR3 region of rearranged TCR beta genes was performed with a multiplex PCR assay on genomic DNA. Amplified TCR beta libraries were sequenced as 87-base-pair reads on the Illumina HiSeq System. Turning to the authors' computational methods: In a later analysis, approximately 74 million unique TCR beta chains were counted across the roughly 700 repertoires, and roughly 11 million of these chains were shared by at least two donors. Raw reads were error-corrected and collapsed into unique sequences by a nearest-neighbor algorithm in which closely related sequences were merged to remove PCR and sequencing errors. V, D and J gene segments were assigned by aligning CDR3 sequences to IMGT reference sequences. For a sequence to be retained, at least a six-nucleotide match to both a V gene segment and a J gene segment was required. A rearrangement was called productive if the CDR3 had no stop codons and remained in frame with V and J, and every other rearrangement was called non-productive. CDR3 was defined according to IMGT convention as the region running from the second conserved V-encoded cysteine to the conserved J-encoded phenylalanine. Sequences without an unambiguous match to a single V gene segment were excluded from the earlier analysis of about 600 of the donors. In an earlier analysis of about 590 of the donors, a V segment was called functional when productive rearrangements were above 56.7%, and segregating when the standard deviation between donors exceeded 5%. A statistical classification framework was built for diagnosing cytomegalovirus status from the catalog of TCR beta chain sequences. A later analysis assigned V and J genes by comparing TCR nucleotide sequences with IMGT/GENE-DB human TR gene sequences. In a later analysis, CDR3 sequences and most-parsimonious VDJ recombination scenarios were assigned using the TCRdist pipeline. A later analysis defined each TCR beta chain by its CDR3 amino acid sequence plus V-gene family, and excluded reads lacking a unique V-gene family. As a way to deal with suspected cross-contamination and a sequencing artifact, a later analysis dropped over 550 nucleotide sequences that were highly shared and had low generation probability. For each public chain, a later analysis derived a clonal expansion index from normalized ranks of inferred template counts within each repertoire. In a later analysis, generation probabilities were computed with a VDJ recombination model fitted to out-of-frame rearrangements, and the resulting probabilities were checked against IGoR. In a later analysis, TCR-TCR, TCR-HLA and TCR-CMV co-occurrence was scored with hypergeometric tests, and a repertoire-size bias correction was applied to TCR pairs. In a later analysis, false discovery rates were estimated by permuting HLA or CMV assignments 20 times. A later analysis grouped co-occurring TCRs with DBSCAN, adding TCRdist sequence similarity when clustering within HLA-allele-positive subsets. Repertoires with fewer than 30,000 or more than 120,000 public chains were left out of co-occurrence clustering, as were a handful of repertoires with anomalous nucleotide sharing. The table comes from immuneACCESS by way of TCRdb, which keeps in-frame sequences with V and J called. Part of the clones is missing from these tables; in studies checked, under half for an unresolved V gene and the rest for unknown reasons. That table supplies the V and J calls and clone size; D and trimming were determined from the DNA. The table for this sample records 150,000 or so clones. The top ten hold 1.5% to 2% of the sample.

This TCR was recovered from a woman between 45 and 60 years old in good health and CMV-seronegative. Sequenced input: PBMCs. The sequence joins TRBV6-5 to TRBJ1-6; perhaps TRBD1 is the D gene, with 5 bases matching. The CDR3 region reads CASSYAGADNSPLHF. The nucleotide sequence is given as TGTGCCAGCAGTTACGCTGGGGCTGATAATTCACCCCTCCACTTT.